This TCR beta chain was recovered during a study of shared clonotypes between healthy human individuals. About the study: Donors had three CD4 naive, three CD4 memory, two CD8 naive and one CD8 memory plate apiece.

Assay used: immunoSEQ multiplex PCR; TCRdb lists only in-frame clones, some missing. The sample consists of about 580,000 clones, nearly 98% of them appearing once. CD8 cells regarded as naive lacked CD45RO, were positively chosen for CCR7, and omitted terminally differentiated effector memory CD45RA+ cells. J gave up 3 bases and V 2 bases, and 5 bases lay outside the gene matches. Germline loops: CDR1 SQVTM, CDR2 ANQGSEA. CDR3 length: 15 residues. This clonotype was sampled from a man under 40 in good health. Specimen: naive CD8+ T cells sorted from blood. The J gene is TRBJ2-1, the V gene TRBV29-1; 9 nucleotides line up with TRBD1. The CDR3 protein is CSVEPRDRVYNEQFF. CDR3 DNA sequence: TGCAGCGTTGAACCCCGGGACAGGGTCTACAATGAGCAGTTCTTC.